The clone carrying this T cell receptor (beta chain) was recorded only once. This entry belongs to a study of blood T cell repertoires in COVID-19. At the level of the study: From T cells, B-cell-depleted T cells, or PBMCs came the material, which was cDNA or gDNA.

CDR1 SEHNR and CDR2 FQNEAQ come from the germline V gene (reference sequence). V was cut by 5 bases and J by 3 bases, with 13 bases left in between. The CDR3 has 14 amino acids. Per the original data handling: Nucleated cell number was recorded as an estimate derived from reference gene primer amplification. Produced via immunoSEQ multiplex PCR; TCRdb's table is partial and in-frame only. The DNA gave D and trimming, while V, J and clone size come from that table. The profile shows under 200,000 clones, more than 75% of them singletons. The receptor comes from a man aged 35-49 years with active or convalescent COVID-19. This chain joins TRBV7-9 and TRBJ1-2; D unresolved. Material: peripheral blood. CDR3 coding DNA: TGTGCCAGCAGCCTACGCGTCGACTACTATGGCTACACCTTC. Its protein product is CASSLRVDYYGYTF.